A selection of T cell receptor beta chains follows, all from one sample in a study of blood T cell repertoires in COVID-19. Data came from immunoSEQ multiplex PCR; TCRdb stores just in-frame clones and leaves some out. The profile shows about 410,000 clones, around 91% of them singletons. The specimen was peripheral blood. Source of these receptors: a woman aged 40-49 years with COVID-19, enrolled during active disease. CDR3s leave out the opening cysteine and the closing phenylalanine or tryptophan.

V gene	J gene	CDR3 protein
TRBV5-1	TRBJ1-6	ASSLELNSPLH
TRBV7-9	TRBJ2-1	ASSLPPRLAGVANEQF
TRBV19	TRBJ2-7	ASSIGQGGEQY
TRBV19	TRBJ1-5	ASSVTGVPNQPQH
TRBV28	TRBJ1-5	ASSPQAGHQPQH
TRBV2	TRBJ2-3	ASTRDTDTQY
TRBV30	TRBJ2-5	AWSGGTGKETQY
TRBV28	TRBJ2-3	ASSRTGGTDTQY
TRBV7-7	TRBJ2-1	ASSFSPAKGARNEQF
TRBV6-5	TRBJ1-5	ASSRDRGVTGPQH
TRBV5-1	TRBJ1-3	ASSPSGNTIY
TRBV6-5	TRBJ2-3	ASSGLAGVDTQY
TRBV5-1	TRBJ2-5	ASAGQGAGETQY
TRBV20-1	TRBJ1-4	SARGRGLF
TRBV19	TRBJ1-3	ASTRQGSSGNTIY
TRBV6-5	TRBJ1-3	AGGQGSSGNTIY
TRBV11-2	TRBJ2-3	ASSLGVATDTQY
TRBV4-2	TRBJ1-1	ASSQENRGSTEAF
TRBV5-1	TRBJ1-3	ASTQGYPGNTIY
TRBV19	TRBJ1-5	ASSIRDWVGGLSNQPQH
TRBV2	TRBJ1-6	ASSVRGGISPLH
TRBV10-3	TRBJ1-1	AISESTGQAPGKTF
TRBV5-1	TRBJ1-1	ASSLDRVTNTEAF
TRBV19	TRBJ1-5	ASSIRQYNQPQH
TRBV24-1	TRBJ2-5	ATSDSGQGGETQY
TRBV6-4	TRBJ1-1	ASKRVPGNTEAF
TRBV28	TRBJ1-5	ASSLAGQPQH
TRBV14	TRBJ2-3	ASSLQEALTDTQY
TRBV5-6	TRBJ1-2	ASSLEDRVYGYT
TRBV19	TRBJ2-6	ASSRTGGSGANVLT
TRBV30	TRBJ2-3	AWSISGSTDTQY
TRBV5-1	TRBJ2-1	ASSAGLAGGSYNEQF
TRBV5-1	TRBJ2-1	ASSIPGQGASEQF
TRBV6-4	TRBJ1-5	ASSDRRFENQPQH
TRBV10-2	TRBJ2-2	ASSLTSVGELF
TRBV20-1	TRBJ2-1	SASSGPQKEQF
TRBV2	TRBJ2-1	ASSNRLAGVTNEQF
TRBV10-3	TRBJ2-2	AISYSGGPTGELF
TRBV4-3	TRBJ1-2	ASSQDMDRTAYGYT
TRBV4-3	TRBJ1-3	ASSQDSGNTIY
TRBV7-9	TRBJ2-2	ASSQDSHTGELF
TRBV7-2	TRBJ2-2	ASSYYRGGLGELF
TRBV29-1	TRBJ2-7	SVGRGQSDEQY
TRBV6-5	TRBJ2-3	ASSRTSDTDTQY
TRBV4-2	TRBJ2-7	ASSLVIRGLGEQY
TRBV2	TRBJ1-5	ASRLGTYSNQPQH
TRBV12-5	TRBJ1-1	ASVPPSAF
TRBV5-1	TRBJ1-3	ASSLGGLGGRSGNTIY